This T cell receptor beta chain was documented in a study of OX40 agonist ivuxolimab in advanced cancers. Study as a whole: Around 40% of patients had received prior checkpoint inhibitor therapy. Two cutaneous melanoma patients and one hepatocellular carcinoma patient, three in all, had partial responses. Study-wide results and caveats: Antigens targeted by the expanded peripheral T cells were not determined.

The germline V gene has CDR1 SGHVS and CDR2 FQNEAQ. The CDR3 runs 13 residues. Trimming removed 5 bases at V and 5 bases at J, with 13 bases between. In the case of this clone: Its antigen is not known.

Using immunoSEQ multiplex PCR, the repertoire was profiled, and TCRdb retains in-frame clones only, with some absent. Here the sample spans some 77,000 clones, 70% to 90% being singletons. This sample comprised CD4+ or CD8+ T cells sorted from blood, obtained in a trial of the OX40 agonist ivuxolimab. The source is an adult with an advanced solid tumor such as melanoma, head and neck, liver or kidney cancer. V is TRBV7-8 and J is TRBJ2-7; perhaps TRBD2 as D (5 bases). As DNA, the CDR3 is TGTGCCAGCAGCCCCCCCGCGCGGGACGAGCAGTACTTC. Translated, it gives CASSPPARDEQYF.